This T cell receptor (beta chain) was identified in a study of radiotherapy plus CTLA-4 blockade in lung cancer. CTLA-4 blockade with ipilimumab, together with focal radiation, was given to patients with chemo-refractory metastatic non-small-cell lung cancer. CDR3 length: 15 residues. With 7 bases removed from V and 1 base from J, the gap between germline ends came to 17 bases. Germline assignment: CDR1 SGHNT and CDR2 YYREEE (reference sequence). The count of this clone is one. The target antigen is unknown. The repertoire was sequenced with immunoSEQ multiplex PCR; TCRdb's copy has only in-frame clones and lacks some. Of 30,000 to 40,000 clones listed, around 70% were seen once; the top ten hold approximately 4.5%. Whole-study findings and limits: Once radiotherapy plus ipilimumab had been given, TCR clones derived from tumor expanded in blood. The best prediction of response reportedly came from early blood T cell clone dynamics, with interferon-beta.

The receptor's source is a human donor with non-small cell lung cancer whose response to radiotherapy plus ipilimumab could not be evaluated. The chain has TRBV5-4 and TRBJ2-5; D is possibly TRBD1 (7 bases). This material consisted of peripheral blood, taken from a patient treated with radiotherapy plus ipilimumab. The CDR3 sequence is CASYEGAGSQETQYF. CDR3 sequence (DNA): TGTGCCAGCTATGAGGGGGCGGGAAGCCAAGAGACCCAGTACTTC.